This T cell receptor beta chain appears in the sequencing data of a study of human T cells and chemical hapten exposure. Study-level findings and limits: Relative to control repertoires, expanded TCRs gave rise to significantly more large CDR3 similarity clusters.

The germline V and J ends were trimmed by 1 base and 4 bases, with 8 bases remaining between them. This CDR3 has 14 residues. The V gene's germline CDR1 is SNHLY and CDR2 FYNNEI. The time point here: patch test 1, 2 weeks after DPC sensitization. The treatment denotes: therapeutic diphenylcyclopropenone sensitization with weekly scalp DPC. This clonotype was detected only a few times. The antigen remains undetermined. In the study's own analysis: A typical sample had 93,000 or so TCRs, with about 23,224 to 690,600 overall. TCRdb re-derived calls from the RACE reads in MiXCR, one entry per CDR3 protein. The V and J calls, along with clone size, are taken from TCRdb and not from the paper's own processing. The sample carries roughly 200,000 distinct CDR3 sequences, about a fifth recorded once.

Source: whole blood, taken in connection with sensitization to the hapten diphenylcyclopropenone (DPC). The V and J genes are TRBV2 and TRBJ1-5; a weak D match, TRBD1 (6 bases). The clonotype comes from a woman aged 50 to 65 with alopecia areata. Some clones in this sample may be carry-over from other donors' samples. CDR3 sequence reads: CASSEEGGNQPQHF. The CDR3 coding sequence is TGTGCCAGCAGTGAAGAAGGGGGTAATCAGCCCCAGCATTTT.